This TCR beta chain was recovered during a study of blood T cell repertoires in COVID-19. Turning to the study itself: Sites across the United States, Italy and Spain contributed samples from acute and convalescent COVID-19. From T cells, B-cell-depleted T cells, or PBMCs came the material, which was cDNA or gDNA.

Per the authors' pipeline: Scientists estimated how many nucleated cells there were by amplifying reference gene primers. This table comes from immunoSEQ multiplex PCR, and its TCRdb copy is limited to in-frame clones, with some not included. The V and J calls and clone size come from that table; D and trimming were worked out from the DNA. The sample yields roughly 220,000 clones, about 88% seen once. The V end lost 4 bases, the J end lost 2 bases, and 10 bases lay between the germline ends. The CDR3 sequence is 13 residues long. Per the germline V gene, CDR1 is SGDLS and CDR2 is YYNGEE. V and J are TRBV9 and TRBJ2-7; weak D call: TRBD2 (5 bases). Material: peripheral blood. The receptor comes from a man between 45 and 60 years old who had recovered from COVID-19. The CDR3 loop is CASSSDSAYEQYF. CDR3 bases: TGTGCCAGCAGCTCGGACTCCGCCTACGAGCAGTACTTC.